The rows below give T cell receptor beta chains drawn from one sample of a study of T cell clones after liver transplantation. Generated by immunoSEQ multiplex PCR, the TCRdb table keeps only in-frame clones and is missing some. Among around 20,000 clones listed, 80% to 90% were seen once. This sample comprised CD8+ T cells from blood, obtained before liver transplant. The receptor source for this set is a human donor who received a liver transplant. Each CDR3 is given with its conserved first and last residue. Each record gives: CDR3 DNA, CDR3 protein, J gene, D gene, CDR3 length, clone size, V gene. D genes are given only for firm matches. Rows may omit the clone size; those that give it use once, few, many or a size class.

cdr3_nt: TGCGCCAGCACCCGGGAGTTCGTGGAGACCCAGTACTTC; cdr3_aa: CASTREFVETQYF; j_call: TRBJ2-5; d_call: NA; cdr3_length: 13; clone_size: once; v_call: TRBV23-1
cdr3_nt: TGTGCCAGTACCAAGGGGCTAGCGTTGGCAGACGAGCAGTACTTC; cdr3_aa: CASTKGLALADEQYF; j_call: TRBJ2-7; d_call: NA; cdr3_length: 15; clone_size: NA; v_call: TRBV19
cdr3_nt: TGTGCCAGCAGTCCCCTCCACCTAGCGGGAGATGGGCACGAGTATACGCAGTATTTT; cdr3_aa: CASSPLHLAGDGHEYTQYF; j_call: TRBJ2-3; d_call: TRBD2; cdr3_length: 19; clone_size: NA; v_call: TRBV2
cdr3_nt: TGCAGTGCTGCGCAGGGCCGCGAGCAGTACTTC; cdr3_aa: CSAAQGREQYF; j_call: TRBJ2-7; d_call: NA; cdr3_length: 11; clone_size: NA; v_call: TRBV20-1
cdr3_nt: TGCGCCAGCAGCCATCCAGCGGGAGGGCAGGAGACCCAGTACTTC; cdr3_aa: CASSHPAGGQETQYF; j_call: TRBJ2-5; d_call: TRBD2; cdr3_length: 15; clone_size: NA; v_call: TRBV4-1
cdr3_nt: TGTGCCAGCAGCCTCGGACTAGCGAACTACAATGAGCAGTTCTTC; cdr3_aa: CASSLGLANYNEQFF; j_call: TRBJ2-1; d_call: TRBD2; cdr3_length: 15; clone_size: NA; v_call: TRBV5-6
cdr3_nt: TGTGCCAGCAGCTCACTAGCGGGCCTGTACAATGAGCAGTTCTTC; cdr3_aa: CASSSLAGLYNEQFF; j_call: TRBJ2-1; d_call: TRBD2; cdr3_length: 15; clone_size: NA; v_call: TRBV6-4
cdr3_nt: TGTGCCAGTAGTGCTCCGGGACAGGGACTGTTTTTT; cdr3_aa: CASSAPGQGLFF; j_call: TRBJ1-4; d_call: TRBD1; cdr3_length: 12; clone_size: NA; v_call: TRBV19
cdr3_nt: TGTGCCAGCAGTTTAGCGGGGGCCTACGAGCAGTACTTC; cdr3_aa: CASSLAGAYEQYF; j_call: TRBJ2-7; d_call: TRBD2; cdr3_length: 13; clone_size: NA; v_call: TRBV28
cdr3_nt: TGTGCCAGCAGTCCCCGGACAGGGTTCAACGAGCAGTACTTC; cdr3_aa: CASSPRTGFNEQYF; j_call: TRBJ2-7; d_call: TRBD1; cdr3_length: 14; clone_size: once; v_call: TRBV28
cdr3_nt: TGTGCCAGCAGCGTAGGCCCGATCTTGACCTCGGGCACAGATACGCAGTATTTT; cdr3_aa: CASSVGPILTSGTDTQYF; j_call: TRBJ2-3; d_call: NA; cdr3_length: 18; clone_size: NA; v_call: TRBV9
cdr3_nt: TGTGCCAGCAGCTCGGGAGTATACTACGAGCAGTACTTC; cdr3_aa: CASSSGVYYEQYF; j_call: TRBJ2-7; d_call: NA; cdr3_length: 13; clone_size: once; v_call: TRBV5-6
cdr3_nt: TGCGCCAGCAGCCAAGGGACGTCTAATGAAAAACTGTTTTTT; cdr3_aa: CASSQGTSNEKLFF; j_call: TRBJ1-4; d_call: NA; cdr3_length: 14; clone_size: medium-sized; v_call: TRBV4-1
cdr3_nt: TGTGCCAGCAGTTCTAACACCGCGACTGAAGCTTTCTTT; cdr3_aa: CASSSNTATEAFF; j_call: TRBJ1-1; d_call: NA; cdr3_length: 13; clone_size: once; v_call: TRBV2
cdr3_nt: TGTGCCAGTAGCCATACTGTAGGAATCTCCTACGAGCAGTACTTC; cdr3_aa: CASSHTVGISYEQYF; j_call: TRBJ2-7; d_call: NA; cdr3_length: 15; clone_size: NA; v_call: TRBV19
cdr3_nt: TGTGCCAGCAATGGACAGGGGAGGCCCTACGAGCAGTACTTC; cdr3_aa: CASNGQGRPYEQYF; j_call: TRBJ2-7; d_call: TRBD1; cdr3_length: 14; clone_size: NA; v_call: TRBV6-6
cdr3_nt: TGTGCCAGCAGTGAGGCGGGACAGGGACCAAACTATGGCTACACCTTC; cdr3_aa: CASSEAGQGPNYGYTF; j_call: TRBJ1-2; d_call: TRBD1; cdr3_length: 16; clone_size: NA; v_call: TRBV6-1
cdr3_nt: TGTGCCAGCAGCCCGTTCTTGATAACTACGGGGCCGAACACCGGGGAGCTGTTTTTT; cdr3_aa: CASSPFLITTGPNTGELFF; j_call: TRBJ2-2; d_call: NA; cdr3_length: 19; clone_size: NA; v_call: TRBV5-6
cdr3_nt: TGCGCCAGCAGCCCCGACAGGGGCAATCAGCCCCAGCATTTT; cdr3_aa: CASSPDRGNQPQHF; j_call: TRBJ1-5; d_call: TRBD1; cdr3_length: 14; clone_size: once; v_call: TRBV4-1
cdr3_nt: TGTGCCAGCAGTAGACCCCTTACCCGGACTAGCGAGGAGACCCAGTACTTC; cdr3_aa: CASSRPLTRTSEETQYF; j_call: TRBJ2-5; d_call: TRBD2; cdr3_length: 17; clone_size: NA; v_call: TRBV2
cdr3_nt: TGTGCCAGCAGTTCCTGGGCCGGGGAGCTGTTTTTT; cdr3_aa: CASSSWAGELFF; j_call: TRBJ2-2; d_call: NA; cdr3_length: 12; clone_size: NA; v_call: TRBV2
cdr3_nt: TGTGCCAGCAGTCAAATGAAGGGGTACTCCTACGAGCAGTACTTC; cdr3_aa: CASSQMKGYSYEQYF; j_call: TRBJ2-7; d_call: NA; cdr3_length: 15; clone_size: NA; v_call: TRBV11-2
cdr3_nt: TGTGCCAGCAGCGAGGACAGGGCGTTCAATCAGCCCCAGCATTTT; cdr3_aa: CASSEDRAFNQPQHF; j_call: TRBJ1-5; d_call: TRBD1; cdr3_length: 15; clone_size: NA; v_call: TRBV7-8
cdr3_nt: TGTGCCAGCAGTAGGGGCCCGGGCAGTGGGGCCAACGTCCTGACTTTC; cdr3_aa: CASSRGPGSGANVLTF; j_call: TRBJ2-6; d_call: NA; cdr3_length: 16; clone_size: once; v_call: TRBV27
cdr3_nt: TGTGCCAGCAGGTATTTCGGGGGAGGATACACTGAAGCTTTCTTT; cdr3_aa: CASRYFGGGYTEAFF; j_call: TRBJ1-1; d_call: NA; cdr3_length: 15; clone_size: NA; v_call: TRBV5-6
cdr3_nt: TGTGCCAGAAGCCCAAAATCGGGACAAGGGTGGGGGGGCAATCAGCCCCAGCATTTT; cdr3_aa: CARSPKSGQGWGGNQPQHF; j_call: TRBJ1-5; d_call: NA; cdr3_length: 19; clone_size: NA; v_call: TRBV7-5